What follows are 11 T cell receptor beta chains derived from one specimen sequenced in a study of chemoradiotherapy in HPV16-positive cancers. The method was immunoSEQ multiplex PCR; TCRdb's version includes in-frame clones alone and lacks a portion of them. The repertoire holds 15,000 or so clones, with 60% to 80% as singletons. Sequences were derived from tumor tissue, sampled from a patient who underwent chemoradiotherapy. The receptors here all came from a human donor with HPV-associated anogenital cancer.

This clone counts as medium-sized. The chain employs TRBV6-1 and TRBJ1-2; 7 nucleotides line up with TRBD1. Per germline, CDR1 MNHNS and CDR2 SASEGT. CDR3 length: 15 residues. V gave up 3 bases and J gave up 6 bases; unmatched junction bases: 10. DNA of the CDR3: TGTGCCAGCAGTGATCCCCAGGGGGGGGGCGATGGCTACACCTTC. Its translation: CASSDPQGGGDGYTF.

This chain links TRBV11-3 with TRBJ2-7; D unclear. The CDR3 runs 13 residues. Deletions cut 3 bases from V and 2 bases from J, with 8 bases between. Germline CDR1 and CDR2: SGHNT and YENEEA. CDR3 in amino acids: CASSFAPTYEQYF. CDR3 coding DNA: TGTGCCAGCAGCTTTGCCCCGACCTACGAGCAGTACTTC.

The V gene is TRBV29-1, the J gene TRBJ2-1; 7 bases are shared with TRBD1. The CDR3 runs 12 residues. Germline V gene sequence: CDR1 SQVTM, CDR2 ANQGSEA. After removal of 3 bases from V and 8 bases from J, the junction contained 4 bases not matched to a gene. CDR3 DNA sequence: TGCAGCGTTGAGAAGGGGGCAGATGAGCAGTTCTTC. It translates to CSVEKGADEQFF.

V usage is TRBV5-1 and J usage is TRBJ1-5, with 9 positions matching TRBD1. V gave up 0 bases and J gave up 6 bases; unmatched junction bases: 4. CDR1 and CDR2 (germline): SGHRS, YFSETQ. The CDR3 covers 15 residues. CDR3 in amino acids: CASSLGGQGFQPQHF. The CDR3 coding sequence is TGCGCCAGCAGCTTGGGGGGACAGGGTTTTCAGCCCCAGCATTTT.

This clone was found a few times. The gene calls are TRBV19 and TRBJ2-3; 10 positions match TRBD2. This CDR3 contains 14 residues. The germline CDR1 and CDR2 sequences are LNHDA and SQIVND (reference sequence). V lost 6 bases and J lost 4; bases outside the gene matches: 4. Here the CDR3 reads CASRTSGTSDTQYF. Written as DNA, the CDR3 is TGTGCCAGTAGAACTAGCGGGACTTCAGATACGCAGTATTTT. Filled out from reference TRBV19 and TRBJ2-3, the complete variable domain reads DGGITQSPKYLFRKEGQNVTLSCEQNLNHDAMYWYRQDPGQGLRLIYYSQIVNDFQKGDIAEGYSVSREKKESFPLTVTSAQKNPTAFYLCASRTSGTSDTQYFGPGTRLTVL.

The chain employs TRBV6-1 and TRBJ1-2; D perhaps matches TRBD1 (6 bases). Germline values: CDR1 MNHNS, CDR2 SASEGT. The V gene lost 4 bases and the J gene lost 4 bases, with 10 bases spanning the gap. This CDR3 contains 13 residues. Written as DNA, the CDR3 is TGTGCCAGCAGTGTACAGGGCTTCTATGGCTACACCTTC. Its translation: CASSVQGFYGYTF.

This chain connects TRBV5-1 to TRBJ2-7; possible D gene TRBD1, 6 bases. The CDR3 is made up of 14 amino acids. V was trimmed by 3 bases and J by 0 bases, leaving 10 bases between them. Germline assignment: CDR1 SGHRS and CDR2 YFSETQ. In DNA, the CDR3 is TGCGCCAGCAGCTCAGGACAGTACTCCTACGAGCAGTACTTC. It is translated as CASSSGQYSYEQYF.

V is TRBV2 and J is TRBJ2-7; D is possibly TRBD1 (6 bases). This CDR3 is 12 amino acids long. From germline, CDR1 is SNHLY and CDR2 FYNNEI. V gave up 8 bases and J gave up 1 base, with 9 bases separating them. DNA for the CDR3: TGTGCCAGCCGGGACACATCCTACGAGCAGTACTTC. Protein: CASRDTSYEQYF.

This clone was recorded a few times. V and J are TRBV19 and TRBJ2-1; the match to TRBD1 covers 9 bases. V shed 5 bases, J shed 7 bases, and the junction held 3 bases outside the gene matches. The CDR3 is made up of 13 amino acids. Germline CDR1 and CDR2: LNHDA and SQIVND (reference sequence). For the CDR3, the DNA is TGTGCCAGTAGTGGGGACAGGGTGAATGAGCAGTTCTTC. Its translation: CASSGDRVNEQFF.

The chain recombines TRBV6-1 with TRBJ2-7; D unresolved. CDR1 MNHNS and CDR2 SASEGT come from the germline V gene. V lost 6 bases to trimming and J lost 3 bases, with 12 bases between them. The CDR3 is 13 residues long. CDR3 loop: CASRAGPHYEQYF. DNA of the CDR3: TGTGCCAGCAGGGCAGGACCTCACTACGAGCAGTACTTC.

The V gene is TRBV30, the J gene TRBJ2-7; the match to TRBD2 covers 7 bases. The germline CDR1 and CDR2 sequences are GTSNPN and SVGIG (reference sequence). This CDR3 contains 11 residues. V trimming: 2 bases; J trimming: 6 bases; junction bases outside the gene matches: 1. In DNA form, the CDR3 reads TGTGCCTGGAGTTGGGAGGGCGAGCAGTACTTC. Amino acids: CAWSWEGEQYF.